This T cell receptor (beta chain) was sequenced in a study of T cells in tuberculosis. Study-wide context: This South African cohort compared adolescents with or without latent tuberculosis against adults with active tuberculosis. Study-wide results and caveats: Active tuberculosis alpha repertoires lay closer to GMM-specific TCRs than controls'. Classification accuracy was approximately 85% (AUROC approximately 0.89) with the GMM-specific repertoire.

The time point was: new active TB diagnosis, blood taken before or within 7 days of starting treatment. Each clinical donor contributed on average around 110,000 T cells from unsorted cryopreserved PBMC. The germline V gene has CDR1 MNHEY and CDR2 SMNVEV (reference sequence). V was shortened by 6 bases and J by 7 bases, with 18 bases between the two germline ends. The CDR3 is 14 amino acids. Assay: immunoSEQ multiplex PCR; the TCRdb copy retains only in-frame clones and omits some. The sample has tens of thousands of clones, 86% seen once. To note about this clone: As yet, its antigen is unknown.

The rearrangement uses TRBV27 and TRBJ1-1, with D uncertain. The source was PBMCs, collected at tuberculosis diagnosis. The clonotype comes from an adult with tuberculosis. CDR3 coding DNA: TGTGCCAGCAGACCGCGGGTCAACTCGGGTGAAGCTTTCTTT. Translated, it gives CASRPRVNSGEAFF.